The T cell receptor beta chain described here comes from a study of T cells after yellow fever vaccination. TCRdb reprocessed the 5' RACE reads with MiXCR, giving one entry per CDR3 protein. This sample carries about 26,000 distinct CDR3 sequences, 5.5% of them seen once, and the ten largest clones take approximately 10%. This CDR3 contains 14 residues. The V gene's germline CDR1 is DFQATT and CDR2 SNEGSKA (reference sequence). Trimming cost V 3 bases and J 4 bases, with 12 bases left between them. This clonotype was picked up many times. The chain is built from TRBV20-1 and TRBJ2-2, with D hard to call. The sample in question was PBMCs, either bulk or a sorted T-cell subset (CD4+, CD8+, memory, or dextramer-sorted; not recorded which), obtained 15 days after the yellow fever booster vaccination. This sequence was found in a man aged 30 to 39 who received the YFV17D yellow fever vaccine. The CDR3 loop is CSARVQKGTGELFF. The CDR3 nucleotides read TGCAGTGCTAGGGTCCAGAAGGGCACCGGGGAGCTGTTTTTT.